The following is a T cell receptor (beta chain) sequence with its context. What it binds is unknown. Being one base from a much bigger clone, this may be a read error. Germline CDR1 reads DFQATT; CDR2 reads SNEGSKA (reference sequence). V was clipped by 3 bases and J by 7 bases; unmatched bases: 7. CDR3 length: 14 amino acids. Researchers made TCR beta libraries by using iRepertoire HTBI primers and running Arm-PCR on CDR3 regions. TCRdb passed the multiplex PCR reads through MiXCR, listing each CDR3 protein once. The repertoire holds 300,000 to 450,000 distinct CDR3 sequences, with about 16% as singletons. Time point defined: newly diagnosed GD, antithyroid drugs for less than 3 months. Generation of the TCR library employed RNA extracted from PBMCs. EDTA tubes collected nine milliliters of peripheral blood. The sample originates from a study of regulatory T cells in long-lasting Graves disease. The wider study: Patients newly diagnosed with Graves' had been on antithyroid drugs for under 3 months.

Points from the study as a whole: Persistent disease was characterized by preferential usage of TRBV28, TRBJ1-2 and TRBJ2-5.

The receptor was derived from a female donor with Graves disease. The J gene is TRBJ2-7, the V gene TRBV20-1; the match to TRBD1 covers 12 bases. Sequencing used peripheral blood mononuclear cells (PBMCs), obtained at new diagnosis, from a patient treated with antithyroid drugs. The CDR3 is CSARGQGAWNEQYF. CDR3 nucleotides: TGCAGTGCTAGGGGACAGGGGGCGTGGAATGAGCAGTACTTC.